These 4 T cell receptor beta chains were sequenced from one sample in a study of blood T cell repertoires in COVID-19. Generated by immunoSEQ multiplex PCR, the TCRdb table keeps only in-frame clones and is missing some. The sample has about 14,000 clones; 83% are singletons. The sequenced sample was peripheral blood. These receptors were collected from a woman in her sixties with acute or convalescent COVID-19.

The CDR3 is CASSQYPGQNNNYGYTF. CDR3 sequence (DNA): TGTGCCAGCAGCCAATACCCGGGACAGAATAATAACTATGGCTACACCTTC. This sequence joins TRBV16 and TRBJ1-2, with TRBD1 matching 7 bases. The germline gives CDR1 KGHSY, CDR2 FQNENV. Unmatched junction bases numbered 9, after V lost 1 base and J lost 1 base. The CDR3 runs 17 residues.

The chain links TRBV6-5 to TRBJ1-2; D remains unclear. V lost 11 bases to trimming and J lost 2 bases, with 12 bases between them. The CDR3 has 12 residues. CDR1 is MNHEY, CDR2 SVGAGI, per germline. As DNA, the CDR3 is TGTGCCGCCGAGCGGCCGAACTATGGCTACACCTTC. Translating it yields CAAERPNYGYTF.

The chain recombines TRBV5-4 with TRBJ2-7; 7 nucleotides agree with TRBD1. The length of the CDR3 is 14 residues. V lost 2 bases to trimming and J lost 2 bases; unmatched junction nucleotides: 4. CDR1 is SGHNT, CDR2 YYREEE, per germline (reference sequence). DNA for the CDR3: TGTGCCAGCAGCTTACCGGGACAGACCTACGAGCAGTACTTC. Protein: CASSLPGQTYEQYF.

This chain connects TRBV9 to TRBJ2-3, with 11 bases matching TRBD2. The CDR3 extends over 15 amino acids. With 0 bases clipped from V and 3 bases from J, the junction kept 0 bases outside the gene matches. CDR1 and CDR2 (germline): SGDLS, YYNGEE. The CDR3 DNA sequence: TGTGCCAGCAGCGTAGGGACTAGCGGGACAGATACGCAGTATTTT. As protein: CASSVGTSGTDTQYF.